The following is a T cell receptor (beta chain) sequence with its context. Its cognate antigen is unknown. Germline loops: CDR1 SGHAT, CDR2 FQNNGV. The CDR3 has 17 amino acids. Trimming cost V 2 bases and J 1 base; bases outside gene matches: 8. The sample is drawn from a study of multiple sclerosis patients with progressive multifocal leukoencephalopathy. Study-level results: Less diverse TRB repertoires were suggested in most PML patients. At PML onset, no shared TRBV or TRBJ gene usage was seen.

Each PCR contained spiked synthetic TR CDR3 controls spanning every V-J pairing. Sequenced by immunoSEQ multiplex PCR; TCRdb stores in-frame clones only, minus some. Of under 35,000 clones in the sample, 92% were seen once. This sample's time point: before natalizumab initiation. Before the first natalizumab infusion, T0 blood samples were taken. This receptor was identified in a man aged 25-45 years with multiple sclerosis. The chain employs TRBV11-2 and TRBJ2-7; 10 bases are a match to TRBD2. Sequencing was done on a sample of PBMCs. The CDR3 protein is CASSLRFGTSVSYEQYF. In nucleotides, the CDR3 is TGTGCCAGCAGCTTAAGATTTGGGACTAGCGTATCCTACGAGCAGTACTTC. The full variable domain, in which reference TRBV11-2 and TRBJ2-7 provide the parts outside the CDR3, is EAGVAQSPRYKIIEKRQSVAFWCNPISGHATLYWYQQILGQGPKLLIQFQNNGVVDDSQLPKDRFSAERLKGVDSTLKIQPAKLEDSAVYLCASSLRFGTSVSYEQYFGPGTRLTVT.